Below are 28 T cell receptor beta chains sequenced from a single sample in a study of T-cell memory formation after mild COVID-19. TCRdb analysed the 5' RACE reads with MiXCR anew, one entry per CDR3 protein. The sample lists some 440,000 distinct CDR3 sequences, 20% to 25% occurring once. Sample: PBMCs or a T cell subset sorted from them (not recorded which). The receptors originated from an adult woman who had mild COVID-19 (a few samples of this study predate the infection). Cell type and time point are not known.

V gene TRBV7-9 combines with J gene TRBJ2-1; no reliable D call. Germline V CDR1 and CDR2: SEHNR, FQNEAQ (reference sequence). Trimming took 7 bases from V and 5 from J, leaving 6 bases between them. This CDR3 has 11 amino acids. The CDR3 region is CASIVNNEQFF. CDR3 bases: TGTGCCAGCATAGTAAACAATGAGCAGTTCTTC.

The chain is built from TRBV5-4 and TRBJ2-7, with 7 bases matching TRBD2. Germline trimming cut 1 base from V and 4 bases from J; bases unmatched to any gene: 8. CDR1 is SGHNT, CDR2 YYREEE, per germline (reference sequence). The CDR3 contains 15 residues. CDR3 protein: CASSLNGGGIYEQYF. In nucleotides, the CDR3 is TGTGCCAGCAGCTTGAATGGGGGAGGGATTTACGAGCAGTACTTC.

In this sample, this clonotype turned up a few times. CDR3 residues: CASSPSQVGEQYF. The CDR3 nucleotides read TGTGCCAGCAGCCCATCACAGGTCGGCGAGCAGTACTTC. The chain employs TRBV3-1 and TRBJ2-7; D might be TRBD1 (5 bases). V was cut by 4 bases and J by 6 bases, with 13 bases left in between. CDR3 length equals 13 residues. Per the germline V gene, CDR1 is LGHDT and CDR2 is YNNKEL (reference sequence).

The chain joins TRBV9 to TRBJ2-3; D may be TRBD1 (6 bases). Germline V gene data show CDR1 as SGDLS and CDR2 as YYNGEE. The CDR3 contains 15 residues. V lost 4 bases and J 10 bases, leaving 22 bases between the germline ends. The CDR3 spells CASSSATGPSGAQYF. The CDR3 nucleotides read TGTGCCAGCAGCTCGGCTACAGGGCCTTCCGGGGCGCAGTATTTT.

Remarks on this clonotype: One junction end does not reproduce the germline sequence, and a read error may be involved. This chain joins TRBV2 and TRBJ2-5; TRBD1 or TRBD2 may be the D gene (5 bases each). CDR3 size: 14 residues. Per germline, CDR1 SNHLY and CDR2 FYNNEI. CDR3 bases: TGTGCCACCTCCTCGTATTTGGGGGAAGAGACACAGTACTTC. Encoded protein: CATSSYLGEETQYF.

The chain combines TRBV5-6 with TRBJ2-1; D gene unclear. Germline V CDR1 and CDR2: SGHDT, YYEEEE. The length of the CDR3 is 12 residues. Trimming removed 7 bases from V and 5 bases from J, with 10 bases in between. CDR3 loop: CASGTRHNEQFF. The CDR3 DNA follows: TGTGCCAGCGGAACAAGACACAATGAGCAGTTCTTC.

V is TRBV3-1 and J is TRBJ1-1; the D gene is possibly TRBD1 (5 bases). The CDR3 is 15 residues long. Germline V gives CDR1 LGHDT, CDR2 YNNKEL (reference sequence). The V and J ends lost 3 bases and 1 base respectively, with 12 bases between them. The CDR3 nucleotides read TGTGCCAGCAGCCAGGAGGGGTCGAGGAACACTGAAGCTTTCTTT. This sequence encodes CASSQEGSRNTEAFF.

The J gene is TRBJ2-1, the V gene TRBV7-9, with 11 bases identical to TRBD1. The CDR3 length is 17 residues. The V segment lost 3 bases and the J segment 0 bases; nucleotides outside the gene matches: 4. Germline-derived CDR1 and CDR2 are SEHNR and FQNEAQ (reference sequence). CDR3 protein: CASSFLGTGGSYNEQFF. The CDR3 coding sequence is TGTGCCAGCAGCTTTTTAGGGACAGGGGGCTCCTACAATGAGCAGTTCTTC.

The CDR3: CASKADPGGMFF. The CDR3 DNA is TGTGCCAGCAAGGCAGACCCCGGGGGAATGTTTTTT. The chain is built from TRBV6-5 and TRBJ2-2; D perhaps matches TRBD2 (6 bases). The germline V and J ends were trimmed by 7 bases and 15 bases, with 18 bases remaining between them. The CDR3 sequence is 12 residues long. Per the germline V gene, CDR1 is MNHEY and CDR2 is SVGAGI.

This clonotype was recorded at least ten times. The chain employs TRBV7-2 and TRBJ2-3; D uncertain. The CDR3 totals 12 residues. V was clipped by 2 bases and J by 2 bases, with 2 bases between them. Germline V lookup: CDR1 SGHTA, CDR2 FQGNSA. The CDR3 loop reads CASSLYTDTQYF. The CDR3 DNA reads as TGTGCCAGCAGCTTATACACAGATACGCAGTATTTT.

This clonotype was counted only a few times. The rearrangement uses TRBV19 and TRBJ2-1, with 8 bases identical to TRBD2. Trimming took 10 bases from V and 9 from J; bases not matched to a gene: 8. The CDR3 is 12 amino acids. Germline V CDR1 and CDR2: LNHDA, SQIVND (reference sequence). CDR3 coding DNA: TGTGCCACCGGACTAGCTCTTGGTGAGCAGTTCTTC. This encodes CATGLALGEQFF.

There are a few counts of this clonotype. This chain uses TRBV7-3 with TRBJ2-1, with a tentative D call TRBD2 (6 bases). The germline V gene has CDR1 SGHTA and CDR2 FQGTGA. The CDR3 has 16 amino acids. Trimming took off 5 bases at V and 3 bases at J, with 17 bases between the two ends. The CDR3 here is CASSHLGTGYYNEQFF. The CDR3 DNA reads TGTGCCAGCAGCCATCTCGGGACTGGGTACTACAATGAGCAGTTCTTC.

This clonotype showed up just a few times. The V and J genes are TRBV12-3 or TRBV12-4 and TRBJ2-3; the match to TRBD2 covers 12 bases. The CDR3 is 15 amino acids. V lost 5 bases to trimming and J lost 5 bases; unmatched junction nucleotides: 5. CDR3 residues: CASSIETSGGDTQYF. For the CDR3, the DNA is TGTGCCAGCAGTATTGAGACTAGCGGGGGAGATACGCAGTATTTT.

This clonotype was seen more than once but under ten times. The chain joins TRBV18 to TRBJ2-1; the match to TRBD2 covers 10 bases. This CDR3 has 16 amino acids. Germline V CDR1 and CDR2: KGHSH, LQKENI. Trimming took 5 bases from V and 3 from J; bases not matched to a gene: 7. The CDR3 here is CASSLASGSNYNEQFF. The CDR3 DNA reads TGTGCCAGCTCATTGGCTAGCGGGAGTAACTACAATGAGCAGTTCTTC.

This clonotype was recorded a few times. The V and J genes are TRBV6-5 and TRBJ2-7; 7 positions agree with TRBD2. J lost 6 bases, V lost 2 bases, and 4 bases had no gene match. The CDR3 has 13 residues. CDR1 is MNHEY and CDR2 is SVGAGI in the germline V gene. The CDR3, as DNA: TGTGCCAGCAGTTACGTAGAGCGGGGCGAGCAGTACTTC. Protein: CASSYVERGEQYF.

This clonotype was seen a few times. The V gene is TRBV2, the J gene TRBJ2-3; possibly TRBD2 for D (5 bases). V was cut by 5 bases and J by 4 bases, with 10 bases left in between. This CDR3 has 13 residues. CDR1 and CDR2 from the germline V gene are SNHLY and FYNNEI. The chain's CDR3 is CASSYSDSDTQYF. CDR3 sequence (DNA): TGTGCCAGCAGTTACTCGGACTCAGATACGCAGTATTTT.

The V and J genes are TRBV4-2 and TRBJ2-7, with a tentative D call TRBD2 (6 bases). Between the trimmed V and J ends, which lost 1 base and 6 bases, there was a span of 19 bases. The CDR3 contains 16 residues. Germline assignment: CDR1 LGHNA and CDR2 YNFKEQ. The CDR3 loop is CASSQAAAGSYAEQYF. In DNA form, the CDR3 reads TGTGCCAGCAGCCAAGCGGCGGCGGGATCCTACGCCGAGCAGTACTTC.

The chain couples TRBV24-1 to TRBJ1-2; D may be TRBD1 (6 bases). Per the germline V gene, CDR1 is KGHDR and CDR2 is SFDVKD. The CDR3 spans 14 residues. The V end lost 1 base, the J end lost 4 bases, and 9 bases lay between the germline ends. The CDR3 reads CATSDFEDSYGYTF. The CDR3 DNA is TGTGCCACCAGTGATTTCGAGGACAGCTATGGCTACACCTTC.

This clonotype has more than one count but fewer than ten. The rearrangement uses TRBV24-1 and TRBJ2-1, with D uncertain. V lost 2 bases and J lost 4, with 8 bases in between. Looked up from germline, CDR1 is KGHDR and CDR2 is SFDVKD. The CDR3 is 14 amino acids. In DNA, the CDR3 is TGTGCCACCAGTGATTGGTCAGGTTACAATGAGCAGTTCTTC. Protein sequence: CATSDWSGYNEQFF.

The J gene is TRBJ1-5, the V gene TRBV6-2 or TRBV6-3; D is perhaps TRBD1 (6 bases). The CDR3 loop spans 16 amino acids. Trimming pared 5 bases from V and 2 bases from J, leaving 16 bases between. Germline V CDR1 and CDR2: MNHEY, SVGEGT. The CDR3 DNA follows: TGTGCCAGCAGTGAAACACAGGGTGCCGGCAATCAGCCCCAGCATTTT. This codes for CASSETQGAGNQPQHF.

The table lists this clonotype with many counts. This sequence joins TRBV7-2 and TRBJ1-5; unclear D gene. Germline V gene sequence: CDR1 SGHTA, CDR2 FQGNSA. CDR3 length equals 17 residues. Trimming pared 4 bases from V and 0 bases from J, leaving 16 bases between. The CDR3 DNA reads as TGTGCCAGCAGCTCTGATCTAACAGACTATAGCAATCAGCCCCAGCATTTT. Its protein product is CASSSDLTDYSNQPQHF.

The chain carries TRBV7-9 and TRBJ2-2; 8 bases match TRBD1. V was clipped by 1 base and J by 6 bases; unmatched bases: 4. The CDR3 extends over 15 amino acids. Germline V gene sequence: CDR1 SEHNR, CDR2 FQNEAQ (reference sequence). The CDR3 loop is CASSLDDRGPGELFF. The CDR3 nucleotides are TGTGCCAGCAGCTTAGACGACAGGGGTCCCGGGGAGCTGTTTTTT.

The rearrangement links TRBV7-6 to TRBJ2-3; D may be TRBD2 (6 bases). The CDR3 has 15 residues. CDR1 and CDR2 from the germline V gene are SGHVS and FNYEAQ. Trimming took off 1 base at V and 1 base at J, with 9 bases between the two ends. The CDR3 nucleotides read TGTGCCAGCAGCTTAGACTCTAGCGGCACAGATACGCAGTATTTT. Amino acid sequence: CASSLDSSGTDTQYF. Full variable domain (rest looked up from reference TRBV7-6 and TRBJ2-3): GAGVSQSPRYKVTKRGQDVALRCDPISGHVSLYWYRQALGQGPEFLTYFNYEAQQDKSGLPNDRFSAERPEGSISTLTIQRTEQRDSAMYRCASSLDSSGTDTQYFGPGTRLTVL.

This clonotype was detected a few times. The chain has TRBV5-1 and TRBJ1-1, with TRBD1 as a possible D gene (5 bases). This CDR3 has 14 amino acids. The germline V gene has CDR1 SGHRS and CDR2 YFSETQ. The germline V and J ends were trimmed by 4 bases and 1 base, with 11 bases remaining between them. The CDR3 bases are TGCGCCAGCAGCCCGTCCGGGGCGAACACTGAAGCTTTCTTT. Its translation is CASSPSGANTEAFF.

The chain combines TRBV12-3 or TRBV12-4 with TRBJ1-1, with 8 nucleotides matching TRBD1. After removal of 6 bases from V and 7 bases from J, the junction contained 10 bases not matched to a gene. CDR3 length: 14 residues. The CDR3 nucleotides are TGTGCCAGCAGGCTAGGACAGGGAGGAGGTGAAGCTTTCTTT. Translation gives CASRLGQGGGEAFF.

About this clonotype itself: An end of the junction does not agree with germline; a read error may underlie this. The gene calls are TRBV7-9 and TRBJ2-7, with unresolved D. From germline, CDR1 is SEHNR and CDR2 FQNEAQ (reference sequence). This CDR3 has 12 residues. The CDR3 is CASSLDSNEQYF. The CDR3 region has the DNA TGTGCCAGCAGCTTAGACTCCAACGAGCAGTACTTC.

Only a few counts were recorded for this clonotype. The rearrangement links TRBV12-3 or TRBV12-4 to TRBJ2-2, with TRBD1 matching over 9 bases. V was clipped by 6 bases and J by 4 bases; unmatched bases: 6. The CDR3 contains 15 residues. The chain's CDR3 is CASRNGQGRTGELFF. The CDR3 nucleotides read TGTGCCAGCAGAAACGGACAGGGGCGCACCGGGGAGCTGTTTTTT.

The chain is built from TRBV20-1 and TRBJ2-2; D ambiguous. The CDR3 runs to 14 residues. Germline lookup yields CDR1 DFQATT and CDR2 SNEGSKA (reference sequence). V gave up 5 bases and J gave up 0 bases, with 10 bases separating them. DNA of the CDR3: TGCAGTGCTGCACCAGGAACGAACACCGGGGAGCTGTTTTTT. Protein sequence: CSAAPGTNTGELFF.